What follows are 32 T cell receptor beta chains derived from one specimen sequenced in a study of T cells in Graves' hyperthyroidism and ophthalmopathy. Using RNA transcripts as the source, TCR beta CDR3 regions were amplified. The TCR CDR3 was amplified in a first-round RT-PCR using the HTBI primer set. TCRdb independently ran MiXCR on the multiplex PCR reads; one entry per CDR3 protein. Here the sample spans a few hundred thousand distinct CDR3 sequences, about 15% being singletons. Source material: blood. Source of these receptors: a woman aged 25-40 years with Graves' hyperthyroidism.

V usage is TRBV19 and J usage is TRBJ2-4; D is ambiguous. The V gene's germline CDR1 is LNHDA and CDR2 SQIVND (reference sequence). The CDR3 spans 15 residues. Trimming pared 4 bases from V and 0 bases from J, leaving 10 bases between. Here the CDR3 reads CASSKQNLAKNIQYF. The CDR3 bases are TGTGCCAGTAGTAAACAGAACCTAGCCAAAAACATTCAGTACTTC. Complete variable domain (other parts from reference TRBV19 and TRBJ2-4): DGGITQSPKYLFRKEGQNVTLSCEQNLNHDAMYWYRQDPGQGLRLIYYSQIVNDFQKGDIAEGYSVSREKKESFPLTVTSAQKNPTAFYLCASSKQNLAKNIQYFGAGTRLSVL.

In this sample, this clonotype turned up many times. The V and J genes are TRBV10-1 and TRBJ2-7, with D maybe TRBD1 (6 bases). Trimming stripped 8 bases from V and 4 bases from J, with 12 bases between. The germline gives CDR1 WNHNN, CDR2 SYGVQD (reference sequence). This CDR3 contains 12 residues. CDR3 amino acids: CASGAGVYEQYF. CDR3 bases: TGCGCCAGCGGGGCAGGGGTGTACGAGCAGTACTTC.

This clonotype was seen a handful of times. The rearrangement joins TRBV7-6 to TRBJ1-1; D possibly corresponds to TRBD1 (5 bases). This CDR3 comprises 16 residues. The germline V and J ends were trimmed by 0 bases and 1 base, with 12 bases remaining between them. CDR1 SGHVS and CDR2 FNYEAQ come from the germline V gene. The CDR3 here is CASSLAEGSGNTEAFF. CDR3 sequence (DNA): TGTGCCAGCAGCTTAGCAGAGGGGAGCGGGAACACTGAAGCTTTCTTT.

This clonotype was detected ten times or more. The V call is TRBV28, the J call TRBJ2-1; D might be TRBD1 (6 bases). The CDR3 contains 12 residues. Germline values: CDR1 MDHEN, CDR2 SYDVKM. Trimming cost V 9 bases and J 6 bases, with 12 bases left between them. CDR3 sequence: CASIRGGNEQFF. The CDR3 nucleotides are TGTGCCAGTATAAGAGGGGGCAATGAGCAGTTCTTC.

The chain links TRBV9 to TRBJ2-3; unclear D gene. This CDR3 has 15 amino acids. CDR1 and CDR2 (germline): SGDLS, YYNGEE. V lost 0 bases to trimming and J lost 1 base, with 9 bases between them. In nucleotides, the CDR3 is TGTGCCAGCAGCGTAGTGGGAAGCGGCACAGATACGCAGTATTTT. It codes for CASSVVGSGTDTQYF.

In regard to this clonotype: A much larger clone lies a single base off, so this may be a read error. This chain links TRBV5-5 with TRBJ1-1; D possibly corresponds to TRBD1 (6 bases). The germline gives CDR1 SGHKS, CDR2 YYEKEE (reference sequence). The CDR3 is 16 amino acids. The CDR3 loop is CAGSLYTGSKSTEAFF. CDR3 nucleotide sequence: TGTGCCGGCAGCTTGTACACAGGGAGCAAAAGCACTGAAGCTTTCTTT. Variable domain in full (rest from reference TRBV5-5 and TRBJ1-1): DAGVTQSPTHLIKTRGQQVTLRCSPISGHKSVSWYQQVLGQGPQFIFQYYEKEERGRGNFPDRFSARQFPNYSSELNVNALLLGDSALYLCAGSLYTGSKSTEAFFGQGTRLTVV.

This clonotype was found a few times. The chain recombines TRBV4-1 with TRBJ2-7, with D tentatively TRBD2 (5 bases). The CDR3 contains 14 residues. Germline-derived CDR1 and CDR2 are MGHRA and YSYEKL. V lost 3 bases and J lost 6, with 15 bases in between. This CDR3 reads CASSQHLGGREQYF. In DNA form, the CDR3 reads TGCGCCAGCAGCCAGCATCTAGGCGGGCGCGAGCAGTACTTC.

V and J are TRBV28 and TRBJ2-1, with TRBD2 as a possible D gene (5 bases). Trimming cost V 3 bases and J 6 bases, with 12 bases left between them. Germline CDR1 is MDHEN and CDR2 is SYDVKM. CDR3 size: 14 residues. The DNA of the CDR3 is TGTGCCAGCAGTTTTTCGGGGTATGGCAATGAGCAGTTCTTC. Protein product: CASSFSGYGNEQFF.

In this sample, this clonotype turned up many times. The chain carries TRBV28 and TRBJ1-6, with D maybe TRBD1 (6 bases). Looked up from germline, CDR1 is MDHEN and CDR2 is SYDVKM. Trimming left V 8 bases short and J 2 bases short, with 16 bases between. The CDR3 length is 16 residues. Here the CDR3 DNA reads TGTGCCAGCCGGCCTTGGGGGGCGGCCTATAATTCACCCCTCCACTTT. Translation gives CASRPWGAAYNSPLHF.

This clonotype was detected a few times. J is TRBJ2-2 and V is TRBV10-2; D is unresolved. The CDR3 length is 13 residues. Trimming left V 5 bases short and J 4 bases short, with 8 bases between. Germline-derived CDR1 and CDR2 are WSHSY and SAAADI. The CDR3 nucleotides read TGCGCCAGCAGTTCACCTTTCACCGGGGAGCTGTTTTTT. Its translation: CASSSPFTGELFF.

The V gene is TRBV12-3 or TRBV12-4, the J gene TRBJ2-1, with 15 bases matching TRBD2. CDR3 length: 16 amino acids. Trimming removed 6 bases from V and 6 bases from J; junction bases left unmatched: 6. The CDR3 here is CASRDGLAGGRNEQFF. The CDR3 nucleotides are TGTGCCAGCAGGGATGGACTAGCGGGAGGGCGCAATGAGCAGTTCTTC.

The table lists this clonotype with many counts. The chain combines TRBV29-1 with TRBJ2-5; D tentatively fits TRBD1 or TRBD2 (6 bases each). Germline values: CDR1 SQVTM, CDR2 ANQGSEA. V was pared by 4 bases and J by 4 bases, with 16 bases between. This CDR3 comprises 14 residues. CDR3 nucleotides: TGCAGCGTTGCGGGGGCTGGCCCCCGAGAGACCCAGTACTTC. Its translation is CSVAGAGPRETQYF.

This clonotype was counted only a few times. Possible read error: a much larger clone is one base away. This sequence joins TRBV11-2 and TRBJ1-5, with D tentatively TRBD1 (6 bases). There are 15 residues in the CDR3. Germline CDR1 SGHAT, CDR2 FQNNGV. V was cut by 7 bases and J by 3 bases, with 16 bases left in between. CDR3 protein: CASNRTAYSNQPQHF. CDR3 in DNA: TGTGCCAGCAACCGGACAGCTTATTCCAATCAGCCCCAGCATTTT.

CDR3 loop: CASSEGLRNGYTF. Here the CDR3 DNA reads TGTGCCAGCAGTGAAGGGCTGCGAAATGGCTACACCTTC. V is TRBV6-1 and J is TRBJ1-2; D is undetermined. With 1 base removed from V and 6 bases from J, the gap between germline ends came to 9 bases. There are 13 residues in the CDR3. CDR1 MNHNS and CDR2 SASEGT come from the germline V gene.

This clonotype was counted between two and nine times. The chain joins TRBV3-1 to TRBJ1-2; a weak D match, TRBD1 (5 bases). Trimming cost V 3 bases and J 2 bases, with 7 bases left between them. In germline, CDR1 is LGHDT, CDR2 YNNKEL (reference sequence). The CDR3 covers 13 residues. CDR3 sequence reads: CASSHRDNYGYTF. The CDR3 DNA is TGTGCCAGCAGCCACCGGGACAACTATGGCTACACCTTC.

The chain couples TRBV19 to TRBJ2-1; D possibly corresponds to TRBD2 (6 bases). This CDR3 has 15 residues. The germline V and J ends were trimmed by 8 bases and 1 base, with 15 bases remaining between them. CDR1 LNHDA and CDR2 SQIVND come from the germline V gene (reference sequence). The CDR3, as DNA: TGTGCCAGTCGAGAGGCGGGGTTTTCCTACAATGAGCAGTTCTTC. Translating it yields CASREAGFSYNEQFF.

Concerning this clonotype itself: This may come from a read error, since a much larger clone is one base off. The chain employs TRBV2 and TRBJ2-2; the D gene is possibly TRBD2 (5 bases). The CDR3 has 11 residues. CDR1 SNHLY and CDR2 FYNNEI come from the germline V gene. The CDR3 sequence is CASSGTGEPFF. The CDR3 nucleotides read TGTGCCAGCAGTGGGACCGGGGAGCCGTTTTTT.

This clonotype was picked up many times. The CDR3 nucleotides are TGTGCCAGCTCACCGAATATTTATGGCAATTCACCCCTCCACTTT. Amino acids: CASSPNIYGNSPLHF. The chain uses TRBV18 and TRBJ1-6, with no clear D. The CDR3 is 15 residues long. Germline CDR1 KGHSH, CDR2 LQKENI. V was shortened by 3 bases and J by 7 bases, with 13 bases between the two germline ends.

Ten or more counts support this clonotype. V is TRBV18 and J is TRBJ2-4, with 9 bases aligning to TRBD2. The CDR3 is made up of 15 amino acids. V was pared by 6 bases and J by 3 bases, with 6 bases of the junction left unmatched. Per the germline V gene, CDR1 is KGHSH and CDR2 is LQKENI. The CDR3 protein is CASSPSGTGKNIQYF. The DNA for the CDR3 is TGTGCCAGCTCCCCTAGCGGGACGGGCAAAAACATTCAGTACTTC. Full variable domain (rest looked up from reference TRBV18 and TRBJ2-4): NAGVMQNPRHLVRRRGQEARLRCSPMKGHSHVYWYRQLPEEGLKFMVYLQKENIIDESGMPKERFSAEFPKEGPSILRIQQVVRGDSAAYFCASSPSGTGKNIQYFGAGTRLSVL.

The chain employs TRBV4-2 and TRBJ2-7, with 7 bases aligning to TRBD1. The length of the CDR3 is 16 residues. With 0 bases clipped from V and 0 bases from J, the junction kept 5 bases outside the gene matches. The germline V gene has CDR1 LGHNA and CDR2 YNFKEQ. The DNA for the CDR3 is TGTGCCAGCAGCCAAGATCCGGGACAGAGCTCCTACGAGCAGTACTTC. It yields the protein CASSQDPGQSSYEQYF.

This sequence joins TRBV15 and TRBJ2-5; the D call may be TRBD1 or TRBD2 (6 bases each). This CDR3 region has 18 residues. Trimming removed 0 bases at V and 2 bases at J, with 19 bases between. Germline-derived CDR1 and CDR2 are LNHNV and YYDKDF (reference sequence). CDR3 sequence reads: CATSRDLGPGGLQETQYF. The CDR3 DNA reads TGTGCCACCAGCAGAGATCTGGGCCCCGGGGGCCTGCAAGAGACCCAGTACTTC.

The chain has TRBV27 and TRBJ1-6; D is ambiguous. Between the trimmed V and J ends, which lost 5 bases and 7 bases, there was a span of 21 bases. Germline CDR1 MNHEY, CDR2 SMNVEV (reference sequence). The CDR3 covers 17 residues. CDR3 DNA sequence: TGTGCCAGCAGTCTTTTCGGGCTTACCCTGGGGAATTCACCCCTCCACTTT. Its translation is CASSLFGLTLGNSPLHF.

The table lists this clonotype with a few counts. The genes are TRBV3-1 and TRBJ1-2; D might be TRBD1 (5 bases). V was trimmed by 1 base and J by 2 bases, leaving 14 bases between them. This CDR3 comprises 16 residues. The germline gives CDR1 LGHDT, CDR2 YNNKEL (reference sequence). Here the CDR3 reads CASSQGGGQGNYGYTF. The DNA for the CDR3 is TGTGCCAGCAGCCAAGGGGGGGGTCAAGGGAACTATGGCTACACCTTC.

The chain is built from TRBV5-1 and TRBJ2-7, with D perhaps matching TRBD1 (5 bases). From germline, CDR1 is SGHRS and CDR2 YFSETQ. There are 14 residues in the CDR3. Between the trimmed V and J ends, which lost 1 base and 4 bases, there was a span of 12 bases. The CDR3 nucleotides are TGCGCCAGCAGCTTGCAGGGAACGATTTACGAGCAGTACTTC. Translation: CASSLQGTIYEQYF.

There are a few counts of this clonotype. In nucleotides, the CDR3 is TGCAGTGCTAGAGATGACGCGGACTACGCCAAAAACATTCAGTACTTC. As protein: CSARDDADYAKNIQYF. The chain combines TRBV20-1 with TRBJ2-4, with D possibly TRBD2 on 6 matching bases. The germline V and J ends were trimmed by 0 bases and 1 base, with 13 bases remaining between them. Germline V lookup: CDR1 DFQATT, CDR2 SNEGSKA (reference sequence). This CDR3 is 16 amino acids long.

This clonotype was seen at least ten times. This chain joins TRBV7-8 and TRBJ1-1; D remains unclear. The germline V and J ends were trimmed by 0 bases and 2 bases, with 7 bases remaining between them. Germline V CDR1 and CDR2: SGHVS, FQNEAQ. The CDR3 extends over 14 amino acids. In DNA form, the CDR3 reads TGTGCCAGCAGCTTAGCGCAGATTAACACTGAAGCTTTCTTT. The encoded protein is CASSLAQINTEAFF.

This clonotype was counted at least ten times. This rearrangement joins TRBV7-9 to TRBJ1-2; 8 nucleotides agree with TRBD1. The junction had 9 bases not matched to a gene; V was cut back by 5 bases and J by 4 bases. This CDR3 region has 15 residues. Germline loops: CDR1 SEHNR, CDR2 FQNEAQ (reference sequence). DNA of the CDR3: TGTGCCAGCAGCACGACAGGGGCCTTTAGCTATGGCTACACCTTC. Translation gives CASSTTGAFSYGYTF.

This clonotype was detected only once. A clone one base away is much larger, so this may be a read error. J is TRBJ2-3 and V is TRBV19, with D unclear. Germline V gene lookup returns CDR1 LNHDA and CDR2 SQIVND (reference sequence). This CDR3 comprises 13 residues. The CDR3, as DNA: TGTGCCAGTATGTTGGAAAACACAGATACGCAGTGTTTT. Protein product: CASMLENTDTQCF.

This clonotype was seen many times. The V gene is TRBV12-3 or TRBV12-4, the J gene TRBJ1-5; possible D gene TRBD1, 5 bases. V was cut by 6 bases and J by 2 bases, with 14 bases left in between. The CDR3 contains 15 residues. The CDR3 loop is CASRWGVAGNQPQHF. The CDR3, as DNA: TGTGCCAGCAGGTGGGGGGTTGCAGGCAATCAGCCCCAGCATTTT.

This clonotype was detected many times. Its ends do not fully match the called genes, so a read error is possible. This chain joins TRBV20-1 and TRBJ2-3; possible D gene TRBD1, 6 bases. The germline V gene encodes CDR1 DFQATT and CDR2 SNEGSKA (reference sequence). The CDR3 runs to 16 residues. Written as DNA, the CDR3 is TGCAGTGCCCCAGACGCCTCACAGGGAAGCAGAGATACGCAGTATTTT. It is translated as CSAPDASQGSRDTQYF.

This rearrangement joins TRBV27 to TRBJ1-6; 7 bases align to TRBD1. The V gene's germline CDR1 is MNHEY and CDR2 SMNVEV (reference sequence). The CDR3 has 16 residues. J lost 5 bases, V lost 7 bases, and 11 bases had no gene match. The CDR3 region has the DNA TGTGCCAGCACTGACAGGGCCTGGGGGAATAATTCACCCCTCCACTTT. It yields the protein CASTDRAWGNNSPLHF.

This clonotype was counted a few times. The chain couples TRBV11-2 to TRBJ2-5; 12 bases are shared with TRBD2. This CDR3 contains 16 residues. Germline trimming cut 5 bases from V and 1 base from J; bases unmatched to any gene: 5. Germline CDR1 reads SGHAT; CDR2 reads FQNNGV. The CDR3: CASSVVTSGSQETQYF. DNA of the CDR3: TGTGCCAGCAGCGTTGTGACTAGCGGGAGCCAAGAGACCCAGTACTTC.